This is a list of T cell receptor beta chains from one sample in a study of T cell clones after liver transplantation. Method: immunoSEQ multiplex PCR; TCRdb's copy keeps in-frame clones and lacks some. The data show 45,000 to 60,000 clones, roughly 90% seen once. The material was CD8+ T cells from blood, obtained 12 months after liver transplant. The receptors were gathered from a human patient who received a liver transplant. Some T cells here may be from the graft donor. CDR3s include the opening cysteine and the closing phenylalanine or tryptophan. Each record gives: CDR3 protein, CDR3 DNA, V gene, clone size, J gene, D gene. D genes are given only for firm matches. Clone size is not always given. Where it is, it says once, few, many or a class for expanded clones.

cdr3_aa: CSVEDDRLGSGNTIYF
cdr3_nt: TGCAGCGTTGAAGATGACAGGTTAGGCTCTGGAAACACCATATATTTT
v_call: TRBV29-1
clone_size: once
j_call: TRBJ1-3
d_call: .

cdr3_aa: CAWKRSGNTIYF
cdr3_nt: TGTGCCTGGAAGCGCTCTGGAAACACCATATATTTT
v_call: TRBV30
clone_size: many
j_call: TRBJ1-3
d_call: .

cdr3_aa: CASSTRQGLRSNQPQHF
cdr3_nt: TGTGCCAGTAGTACCAGACAGGGGCTGCGGAGCAATCAGCCCCAGCATTTT
v_call: TRBV19
clone_size: few
j_call: TRBJ1-5
d_call: TRBD1

cdr3_aa: CASTTGRRHYGNTIYF
cdr3_nt: TGTGCCAGCACCACCGGTCGAAGACATTATGGAAACACCATATATTTT
v_call: TRBV27
clone_size: .
j_call: TRBJ1-3
d_call: .

cdr3_aa: CASSTRTDVGELFF
cdr3_nt: TGTGCCAGCAGCACCCGGACAGACGTCGGGGAGCTGTTTTTT
v_call: TRBV5-5
clone_size: .
j_call: TRBJ2-2
d_call: .

cdr3_aa: CASSHPPGLAAYEQYF
cdr3_nt: TGTGCCAGCAGCCACCCCCCGGGACTAGCGGCCTACGAGCAGTACTTC
v_call: TRBV7-9
clone_size: few
j_call: TRBJ2-7
d_call: TRBD2

cdr3_aa: CASSPFGDEQFF
cdr3_nt: TGTGCCAGCAGCCCGTTTGGGGATGAGCAGTTCTTC
v_call: TRBV7-6
clone_size: .
j_call: TRBJ2-1
d_call: .

cdr3_aa: CASSVDRANTEAFF
cdr3_nt: TGCGCCAGCAGCGTGGACAGGGCGAACACTGAAGCTTTCTTT
v_call: TRBV5-1
clone_size: .
j_call: TRBJ1-1
d_call: TRBD1

cdr3_aa: CASSLGVDASFYEQYF
cdr3_nt: TGTGCCAGCAGCTTAGGGGTAGACGCATCCTTCTACGAGCAGTACTTC
v_call: TRBV7-2
clone_size: .
j_call: TRBJ2-7
d_call: .

cdr3_aa: CASRPTGNTEAFF
cdr3_nt: TGTGCCAGCAGACCGACAGGGAACACTGAAGCTTTCTTT
v_call: TRBV27
clone_size: .
j_call: TRBJ1-1
d_call: .

cdr3_aa: CASSLLGGITDTQYF
cdr3_nt: TGTGCCAGCAGTTTATTAGGCGGAATCACAGATACGCAGTATTTT
v_call: TRBV27
clone_size: .
j_call: TRBJ2-3
d_call: .

cdr3_aa: CASSPHISIRSPTEAFF
cdr3_nt: TGTGCCAGCAGCCCTCACATAAGCATCAGGTCCCCCACTGAAGCTTTCTTT
v_call: TRBV7-3
clone_size: .
j_call: TRBJ1-1
d_call: .

cdr3_aa: CASSVDGAPREQYF
cdr3_nt: TGTGCCAGCAGCGTAGACGGGGCCCCGAGGGAGCAGTACTTC
v_call: TRBV9
clone_size: .
j_call: TRBJ2-7
d_call: .

cdr3_aa: CAWGGLASTTDTQYF
cdr3_nt: TGTGCCTGGGGGGGACTAGCGAGCACCACAGATACGCAGTATTTT
v_call: TRBV30
clone_size: .
j_call: TRBJ2-3
d_call: TRBD2

cdr3_aa: CASSVDLSVTYEQYF
cdr3_nt: TGTGCCAGCAGCGTAGACCTTAGCGTAACCTACGAGCAGTACTTC
v_call: TRBV5-4
clone_size: .
j_call: TRBJ2-7
d_call: .

cdr3_aa: CASKYVLNTEAFF
cdr3_nt: TGTGCCAGCAAGTACGTACTGAACACTGAAGCTTTCTTT
v_call: TRBV2
clone_size: .
j_call: TRBJ1-1
d_call: .

cdr3_aa: CASSLFSGNTGELFF
cdr3_nt: TGTGCCAGCAGCTTATTTAGCGGGAACACCGGGGAGCTGTTTTTT
v_call: TRBV11-2
clone_size: few
j_call: TRBJ2-2
d_call: .

cdr3_aa: CASSPRGDEQYF
cdr3_nt: TGTGCCAGCAGCCCCCGGGGGGACGAGCAGTACTTC
v_call: TRBV27
clone_size: .
j_call: TRBJ2-7
d_call: TRBD2

cdr3_aa: CASSQDSGRGTEAFF
cdr3_nt: TGCGCCAGCAGCCAAGACTCGGGCAGGGGCACTGAAGCTTTCTTT
v_call: TRBV4-3
clone_size: .
j_call: TRBJ1-1
d_call: .

cdr3_aa: CSVAPGGSGNEQFF
cdr3_nt: TGCAGCGTTGCCCCGGGAGGTTCGGGCAATGAGCAGTTCTTC
v_call: TRBV29-1
clone_size: .
j_call: TRBJ2-1
d_call: TRBD2

cdr3_aa: CASSLNGFYGYTF
cdr3_nt: TGTGCCAGCAGTTTAAACGGGTTCTATGGCTACACCTTC
v_call: TRBV27
clone_size: .
j_call: TRBJ1-2
d_call: .

cdr3_aa: CASSLAGLAGAYSTDTQYF
cdr3_nt: TGCGCCAGCAGCTTGGCCGGGCTAGCGGGAGCATATAGCACAGATACGCAGTATTTT
v_call: TRBV5-1
clone_size: .
j_call: TRBJ2-3
d_call: TRBD2

cdr3_aa: CASSPPTPNTEAFF
cdr3_nt: TGTGCCAGCTCACCCCCGACACCGAACACTGAAGCTTTCTTT
v_call: TRBV18
clone_size: once
j_call: TRBJ1-1
d_call: .

cdr3_aa: CASSLEGPPGETQYF
cdr3_nt: TGTGCCAGCAGCTTAGAGGGTCCTCCGGGGGAGACCCAGTACTTC
v_call: TRBV7-7
clone_size: .
j_call: TRBJ2-5
d_call: .

cdr3_aa: CSARPDTQYF
cdr3_nt: TGCAGTGCTAGACCAGATACGCAGTATTTT
v_call: TRBV20-1
clone_size: .
j_call: TRBJ2-3
d_call: .

cdr3_aa: CSVQGSPYEQYF
cdr3_nt: TGCAGCGTTCAGGGTTCCCCCTACGAGCAGTACTTC
v_call: TRBV29-1
clone_size: .
j_call: TRBJ2-7
d_call: .

cdr3_aa: CASSEGISYEQYF
cdr3_nt: TGCGCCAGCAGTGAGGGGATTTCCTACGAGCAGTACTTC
v_call: TRBV10-2
clone_size: .
j_call: TRBJ2-7
d_call: .